Presented here are 14 T cell receptor beta chains from one specimen sequenced in a study of blood T cell repertoires in COVID-19 (dated by TCRdb to the early 2020s). Library method: the immunoSEQ multiplex PCR assay. This is the immuneACCESS table as TCRdb keeps it, with only in-frame sequences that have V and J called. A part of the clones is gone; compared with another copy, unresolved V genes explain less than half, and the rest is unexplained. The table for this sample lists approximately 150,000 clones; approximately 80% of them were counted only once. The ten largest clonotypes hold 15% of the sample. The sample comprised PBMCs or T cells enriched from blood (not recorded which). The receptors derive from a man aged 45-65 years who had recovered from COVID-19.

This chain links TRBV27 with TRBJ1-5, with 7 bases lining up with TRBD1. The junction had 10 bases not matched to a gene; V was cut back by 7 bases and J by 7 bases. The CDR3 is made up of 14 amino acids. CDR1 is MNHEY and CDR2 is SMNVEV in the germline V gene (reference sequence). The CDR3: CASNKGGSGQPQHF. CDR3 bases: TGTGCCAGCAACAAAGGGGGCAGTGGGCAGCCCCAGCATTTT.

The chain employs TRBV5-4 and TRBJ2-1; 7 bases map to TRBD1. The CDR3 totals 15 residues. The trim removed 3 bases at V and 0 bases at J, leaving 3 bases unmatched. Germline CDR1 and CDR2: SGHNT and YYREEE (reference sequence). Here the CDR3 reads CASSYGQDSYNEQFF. CDR3 coding DNA: TGTGCCAGCAGCTATGGACAGGACTCCTACAATGAGCAGTTCTTC.

V usage is TRBV5-1 and J usage is TRBJ1-1; D remains unclear. The V and J ends lost 4 bases and 5 bases respectively, with 15 bases between them. CDR3 length: 14 amino acids. The germline CDR1 and CDR2 sequences are SGHRS and YFSETQ. The CDR3 DNA sequence: TGCGCCAGCAGCACTGCCGAATTGAGGACTGAAGCTTTCTTT. Translating it yields CASSTAELRTEAFF.

The J gene is TRBJ1-2, the V gene TRBV30; D gene uncertain. The CDR3 covers 13 residues. Trimming pared 0 bases from V and 1 base from J, leaving 6 bases between. The V gene's germline CDR1 is GTSNPN and CDR2 SVGIG (reference sequence). CDR3 protein: CAWSVSFNYGYTF. CDR3 nucleotides: TGTGCCTGGAGTGTATCATTTAACTATGGCTACACCTTC.

The V gene is TRBV3-1 (or the pseudogene TRBV3-2), the J gene TRBJ1-2; D unresolved. The V gene lost 0 bases and the J gene lost 0 bases, with 17 bases spanning the gap. Per the germline V gene, CDR1 is LGHDT and CDR2 is YNNKEL (reference sequence). The CDR3 runs to 18 residues. CDR3 residues: CASSQERRVGKANYGYTF. In DNA form, the CDR3 reads TGTGCCAGCAGCCAAGAAAGGAGGGTAGGAAAAGCTAACTATGGCTACACCTTC.

The gene calls are TRBV14 and TRBJ1-2; tentatively, D is TRBD1 (5 bases). Germline V gene data show CDR1 as SGHDN and CDR2 as FVKESK. The CDR3 length is 15 residues. The germline V and J ends were trimmed by 0 bases and 5 bases, with 13 bases remaining between them. CDR3 region: CASSQDDRGVYGYTF. CDR3 nucleotides: TGTGCCAGCAGCCAAGATGACCGGGGGGTATATGGCTACACCTTC.

In this sample, this clone turned up once. The chain links TRBV7-2 to TRBJ1-4; D perhaps matches TRBD1 (5 bases). Trimming removed 7 bases from V and 0 bases from J, with 12 bases in between. CDR3 length: 15 amino acids. Germline CDR1 is SGHTA and CDR2 is FQGNSA. This CDR3 is CASIRQSATNEKLFF. CDR3 bases: TGTGCCAGCATCAGACAGTCTGCAACTAATGAAAAACTGTTTTTT.

The chain links TRBV28 to TRBJ1-5; TRBD1 matches at 8 bases. The ends lost 5 bases at V and 7 bases at J; junction bases unmatched: 7. The length of the CDR3 is 14 residues. Per germline, CDR1 MDHEN and CDR2 SYDVKM. CDR3 protein: CASSHRGSGQPQHF. The CDR3 region has the DNA TGTGCCAGCAGTCACAGGGGGTCGGGACAGCCCCAGCATTTT.

In this sample, this clone turned up a few times. J is TRBJ1-2 and V is TRBV4-1, with a possible D match to TRBD1 (5 bases). V was clipped by 4 bases and J by 6 bases, with 15 bases between them. Germline values: CDR1 MGHRA, CDR2 YSYEKL. The CDR3 has 14 residues. The CDR3 DNA reads as TGCGCCAGCAGCCGAGAAGGACAAGGAGATGGCTACACCTTC. Translating it yields CASSREGQGDGYTF.

The V call is TRBV5-1, the J call TRBJ1-1; 8 bases are a match to TRBD1. The CDR3 extends over 14 amino acids. V lost 6 bases, J lost 1 base, and 5 bases stayed unmatched. In germline, CDR1 is SGHRS, CDR2 YFSETQ. The CDR3 protein is CASIPDRANTEAFF. For the CDR3, the DNA is TGCGCCAGCATACCGGACAGGGCGAACACTGAAGCTTTCTTT.

The J gene is TRBJ1-6, the V gene TRBV18; possible D gene TRBD1, 5 bases. CDR1 is KGHSH, CDR2 LQKENI, per germline. V lost 3 bases and J lost 13, with 19 bases in between. The CDR3 runs 15 residues. Written as DNA, the CDR3 is TGTGCCAGCTCACCCCCGGAACCAGGGCGAGCGCCCCTCCACTTT. It yields the protein CASSPPEPGRAPLHF. Drawing the rest from reference TRBV18 and TRBJ1-6, the complete variable domain is NAGVMQNPRHLVRRRGQEARLRCSPMKGHSHVYWYRQLPEEGLKFMVYLQKENIIDESGMPKERFSAEFPKEGPSILRIQQVVRGDSAAYFCASSPPEPGRAPLHFGNGTRLTVT.

The chain couples TRBV27 to TRBJ1-6; D perhaps matches TRBD1 (5 bases). This CDR3 has 15 residues. The germline CDR1 and CDR2 sequences are MNHEY and SMNVEV (reference sequence). Trimming stripped 5 bases from V and 2 bases from J, with 10 bases between. CDR3 sequence: CASSRRGAYNSPLHF. For the CDR3, the DNA is TGTGCCAGCAGTCGTCGGGGGGCCTATAATTCACCCCTCCACTTT.

The chain has TRBV12-3 or TRBV12-4 and TRBJ1-1; 8 bases line up with TRBD1. The V gene end was trimmed by 5 bases and the J gene end by 6 bases; junction bases not matched to a gene: 2. There are 12 residues in the CDR3. CDR3 amino acids: CASSPGGSEAFF. In DNA form, the CDR3 reads TGTGCCAGCAGTCCAGGGGGCTCTGAAGCTTTCTTT.

The chain employs TRBV30 and TRBJ1-2; tentatively, D is TRBD1 (6 bases). V lost 2 bases and J lost 6, with 19 bases in between. CDR3 length: 15 amino acids. Germline V gene lookup returns CDR1 GTSNPN and CDR2 SVGIG (reference sequence). CDR3 coding DNA: TGTGCCTGGAGTCTATTTAGGGGGACTACTGATGGCTACACCTTC. This gives the protein CAWSLFRGTTDGYTF. The full variable domain, in which reference TRBV30 and TRBJ1-2 provide the parts outside the CDR3, is SQTIHQWPATLVQPVGSPLSLECTVEGTSNPNLYWYRQAAGRGLQLLFYSVGIGQISSEVPQNLSASRPQDRQFILSSKKLLLSDSGFYLCAWSLFRGTTDGYTFGSGTRLTVV.